Presented here are 21 T cell receptor beta chains from one specimen sequenced in a study of technical replicates of blood from a few donors. Method: immunoSEQ multiplex PCR; TCRdb's copy keeps in-frame clones and lacks some. This sample has about 70,000 clones, with approximately 98% found just once. Sequenced sample: T cells isolated from PBMCs. These receptors were collected from a human donor in good health.

The chain links TRBV27 to TRBJ1-5; D unclear. The CDR3 covers 14 residues. Trimming removed 3 bases from V and 4 bases from J, with 10 bases in between. Germline lookup yields CDR1 MNHEY and CDR2 SMNVEV (reference sequence). This CDR3 reads CASSFSRLNQPQHF. The CDR3 DNA reads as TGTGCCAGCAGTTTTTCGCGCCTGAATCAGCCCCAGCATTTT.

The genes are TRBV11-2 and TRBJ2-7; D perhaps matches TRBD1 (6 bases). Between the trimmed V and J ends, which lost 3 bases and 4 bases, there was a span of 7 bases. CDR1 and CDR2 from the germline V gene are SGHAT and FQNNGV. The CDR3 covers 12 residues. For the CDR3, the DNA is TGTGCCAGCAGCTTGGGACATTACGAGCAGTACTTC. As protein: CASSLGHYEQYF.

The chain has TRBV5-4 and TRBJ2-7, with 9 bases matching TRBD1. The germline V gene has CDR1 SGHNT and CDR2 YYREEE (reference sequence). This CDR3 has 14 amino acids. J lost 4 bases, V lost 9 bases, and 11 bases had no gene match. The CDR3 coding sequence is TGTGCCACCTCCCCCGGGACAGGGTCGTACGAGCAGTACTTC. The encoded protein is CATSPGTGSYEQYF.

The genes are TRBV2 and TRBJ2-4; D uncertain. V was cut by 0 bases and J by 2 bases, with 5 bases left in between. The germline CDR1 and CDR2 sequences are SNHLY and FYNNEI. This CDR3 is built from 14 residues. The CDR3 region is CASSEATSKNIQYF. CDR3 coding DNA: TGTGCCAGCAGTGAAGCGACTTCCAAAAACATTCAGTACTTC.

The chain has TRBV2 and TRBJ2-2; D is possibly TRBD2 (6 bases). CDR1 is SNHLY and CDR2 is FYNNEI in the germline V gene. V was shortened by 2 bases and J by 2 bases, with 12 bases between the two germline ends. The CDR3 loop spans 16 amino acids. CDR3 in amino acids: CASSEWASVNTGELFF. CDR3 nucleotides: TGTGCCAGCAGTGAATGGGCTAGCGTAAACACCGGGGAGCTGTTTTTT.

The genes are TRBV19 and TRBJ1-1, with a weak D call TRBD1 (5 bases). This CDR3 spans 13 amino acids. The V and J ends lost 1 base and 10 bases respectively, with 13 bases between them. Germline V CDR1 and CDR2: LNHDA, SQIVND (reference sequence). The CDR3 nucleotides are TGTGCCAGTAGTATAGTGACCGGGGGTATAGCTTTCTTT. It specifies CASSIVTGGIAFF.

This chain uses TRBV21-1 with TRBJ2-1; the D call in the table, TRBD2, was not verified against the DNA. TRBV21-1 is a documented pseudogene. This CDR3 contains 14 residues. Written as DNA, the CDR3 is TGTGCCAGCAGCAACTTAGCGGGAGGAGATGAGCAGTTCTTC. The encoded protein is CASSNLAGGDEQFF.

The gene calls are TRBV4-1 and TRBJ2-1; D is possibly TRBD2 (5 bases). The CDR3 has 14 residues. Germline CDR1 reads MGHRA; CDR2 reads YSYEKL. Trimming pared 8 bases from V and 6 bases from J, leaving 17 bases between. The CDR3 protein is CASGRSYSANEQFF. The CDR3 DNA sequence: TGCGCCAGCGGCCGGAGTTATAGCGCCAATGAGCAGTTCTTC.

The chain uses TRBV5-1 and TRBJ2-1, with D possibly being TRBD1 (7 bases). Germline CDR1 SGHRS, CDR2 YFSETQ. The germline V and J ends were trimmed by 8 bases and 0 bases, with 12 bases remaining between them. This CDR3 is built from 14 residues. CDR3 sequence (DNA): TGCGCCAGTGCGGGACAGAGCTCCTACAATGAGCAGTTCTTC. This codes for CASAGQSSYNEQFF.

The CDR3 protein is CASSPEQGYETQYF. Here the CDR3 DNA reads TGTGCCAGCAGCCCAGAACAGGGATATGAGACCCAGTACTTC. V is TRBV5-4 and J is TRBJ2-5; D possibly corresponds to TRBD1 (6 bases). Trimming took off 4 bases at V and 5 bases at J, with 15 bases between the two ends. This CDR3 has 14 residues. Germline CDR1 reads SGHNT; CDR2 reads YYREEE (reference sequence). Supplemented by reference TRBV5-4 and TRBJ2-5, the full variable domain reads ETGVTQSPTHLIKTRGQQVTLRCSSQSGHNTVSWYQQALGQGPQFIFQYYREEENGRGNFPPRFSGLQFPNYSSELNVNALELDDSALYLCASSPEQGYETQYFGPGTRLLVL.

This chain connects TRBV10-3 to TRBJ2-2; D remains ambiguous. This CDR3 has 12 residues. Germline V lookup: CDR1 ENHRY, CDR2 SYGVKD. The ends were cut back, 4 bases at V and 7 bases at J, with 7 bases in the middle. The DNA of the CDR3 is TGTGCCATCAGTGTTCACGGCGGGGAGCTGTTTTTT. Residues: CAISVHGGELFF.

The chain employs TRBV27 and TRBJ1-3, with D possibly TRBD1 on 5 matching bases. The V and J ends lost 5 bases and 1 base respectively, with 9 bases between them. Germline V gene lookup returns CDR1 MNHEY and CDR2 SMNVEV (reference sequence). CDR3 size: 14 residues. This CDR3 reads CASSTSGSGNTIYF. Written as DNA, the CDR3 is TGTGCCAGCAGTACATCAGGGTCTGGAAACACCATATATTTT.

This clone was counted a single time. The chain employs TRBV4-1 and TRBJ1-2; a weak D match, TRBD1 (6 bases). This CDR3 has 13 residues. The ends were cut back, 1 base at V and 7 bases at J, with 10 bases in the middle. The V gene's germline CDR1 is MGHRA and CDR2 YSYEKL. The CDR3 loop reads CASSQADRSGYTF. CDR3 coding DNA: TGCGCCAGCAGCCAAGCCGACAGGTCTGGCTACACCTTC.

V usage is TRBV7-9 and J usage is TRBJ1-1; D might be TRBD1 (6 bases). V lost 4 bases and J 0 bases, leaving 18 bases between the germline ends. This CDR3 spans 17 amino acids. Germline CDR1 and CDR2: SEHNR and FQNEAQ (reference sequence). The CDR3 DNA is TGTGCCAGCAGCTCATTCAGGGGATTTTCCATGAACACTGAAGCTTTCTTT. Translating it yields CASSSFRGFSMNTEAFF.

The rearrangement links TRBV5-8 to TRBJ2-7; D perhaps matches TRBD1 (6 bases). Trimming removed 5 bases at V and 1 base at J, with 22 bases between. The CDR3 totals 17 residues. Per germline, CDR1 SGHTS and CDR2 YDEGEE. Written as DNA, the CDR3 is TGTGCCAGCAGGCCGTCCCCGGGACACCTTATTTCCTACGAGCAGTACTTC. Its protein product is CASRPSPGHLISYEQYF.

The chain uses TRBV2 and TRBJ2-1; 7 nucleotides line up with TRBD2. The ends lost 4 bases at V and 7 bases at J; junction bases unmatched: 7. The CDR3 has 14 amino acids. Germline V gives CDR1 SNHLY, CDR2 FYNNEI. DNA for the CDR3: TGTGCCAGCAGTGCAACTAGCGTTAAGAATGAGCAGTTCTTC. The encoded protein is CASSATSVKNEQFF.

The chain couples TRBV7-6 to TRBJ2-5, with no clear D. Trimming left V 3 bases short and J 4 bases short, with 12 bases between. CDR1 and CDR2 (germline): SGHVS, FNYEAQ. This CDR3 spans 14 amino acids. The CDR3 sequence: CASSLATSLETQYF. In DNA, the CDR3 is TGTGCCAGCAGCTTGGCCACATCCCTAGAGACCCAGTACTTC.

The chain carries TRBV19 and TRBJ2-1; 12 positions agree with TRBD2. V trimming: 6 bases; J trimming: 8 bases; junction bases outside the gene matches: 8. CDR1 and CDR2 from the germline V gene are LNHDA and SQIVND (reference sequence). The CDR3 is made up of 15 amino acids. CDR3 in amino acids: CASSETSGSWDEQFF. Written as DNA, the CDR3 is TGTGCCAGTAGCGAGACTAGCGGGAGTTGGGATGAGCAGTTCTTC. Based on the CDR3 plus reference TRBV19 and TRBJ2-1, the full variable domain is DGGITQSPKYLFRKEGQNVTLSCEQNLNHDAMYWYRQDPGQGLRLIYYSQIVNDFQKGDIAEGYSVSREKKESFPLTVTSAQKNPTAFYLCASSETSGSWDEQFFGPGTRLTVL.

This clone was recorded only once. The chain uses TRBV21-1 and TRBJ2-7; the D segment call TRBD1 is taken from the table without a DNA check. TRBV21-1 is reported as a pseudogene. There are 16 residues in the CDR3. CDR3 sequence reads: CASSTGTGLILYEQYF. The CDR3 DNA reads TGTGCCAGCAGCACCGGGACAGGGTTGATCCTTTACGAGCAGTACTTC.

The chain has TRBV5-5 and TRBJ2-1, with TRBD2 identical over 8 bases. This CDR3 has 15 amino acids. The trim removed 2 bases at V and 9 bases at J, leaving 10 bases unmatched. The germline CDR1 and CDR2 sequences are SGHKS and YYEKEE (reference sequence). The CDR3 nucleotides read TGTGCCAGCAGCTTTACGGGAGGGCCTTATAGTGAGCAGTTCTTC. It translates to CASSFTGGPYSEQFF.

Only one count was recorded for this clone. The chain carries TRBV10-3 and TRBJ2-5; D possibly corresponds to TRBD2 (5 bases). V was trimmed by 6 bases and J by 3 bases, leaving 5 bases between them. The CDR3 runs to 11 residues. CDR1 is ENHRY, CDR2 SYGVKD, per germline. CDR3 sequence: CAIRREETQYF. DNA for the CDR3: TGTGCCATCAGGAGGGAAGAGACCCAGTACTTC.